This TCR beta chain comes out of a study of spatial heterogeneity in lung cancer. Overall study: Sequences of the beta chain were consistently detected in greater numbers than alpha-chain sequences.

On each TCR cDNA molecule, a unique molecular identifier was present. Using its own MiXCR run on the 5' RACE reads, TCRdb lists one record per CDR3 protein. The table has 45,000 to 55,000 distinct CDR3 sequences, over 4.5% seen once. Time point reported: sample taken at primary tumor resection. Extraction of whole RNA from tumor, nontumor lung or frozen PBMC preceded unsorted sequencing. This clonotype has a count of ten or more. The CDR3 extends over 13 amino acids. Germline V gene lookup returns CDR1 SGHRS and CDR2 YFSETQ. V was trimmed by 3 bases and J by 1 base, leaving 7 bases between them. V usage is TRBV5-1 and J usage is TRBJ2-5; D gene ambiguous. Sample: PBMCs, taken at surgery. This sequence originates from a male donor with early-stage non-small cell lung cancer. The CDR3 loop reads CASSSPRQETQYF. For the CDR3, the DNA is TGCGCCAGCAGCTCGCCCCGCCAAGAGACCCAGTACTTC. The full variable domain, in which reference TRBV5-1 and TRBJ2-5 provide the parts outside the CDR3, is KAGVTQTPRYLIKTRGQQVTLSCSPISGHRSVSWYQQTPGQGLQFLFEYFSETQRNKGNFPGRFSGRQFSNSRSEMNVSTLELGDSALYLCASSSPRQETQYFGPGTRLLVL.